This TCR beta chain comes out of a study of control samples from healthy donors and cancer patients (TCRdb year 2020). To prepare the library, the immunoSEQ multiplex PCR assay was applied. Held by TCRdb, this immuneACCESS table contains in-frame sequences only and omits some clones. Under half of the omission traces to an unresolved V gene where checked; the cause of the rest is unknown. The sample table records under 150,000 clones; approximately 91% of these occur just once. The ten largest clones represent more than 4% of the sample. Turning to this clone: No antigen is known for it. No much larger clone is present one base from it, and per-base qualities are unavailable.

CDR1 MNHEY and CDR2 SVGAGI were looked up in the germline V gene. V has 4 bases trimmed and J has 11 bases trimmed; junction bases matching no gene number 8. The CDR3 runs 15 residues from the cysteine to the phenylalanine. Only the CDR3 DNA is retained, 45 bases long and in frame from the first base. The chain joins TRBV6-5 to TRBJ1-6; 10 junctional bases match TRBD1. Sequencing was done on a sample of blood. The receptor was isolated from a man aged 30 to 45 in good health. Here is the DNA: TGTGCCAGCAGTTCAACCGGGACAGGGGAGCCACCCCTCCACTTT. Its coded protein is CASSSTGTGEPPLHF.